The entry below gives a single T cell receptor beta chain sequence along with its context. Generated by immunoSEQ multiplex PCR, the TCRdb table keeps only in-frame clones and is missing some. The sample has approximately 350,000 clones; 75% to 90% are singletons. The CDR3 consists of 16 residues. The germline CDR1 and CDR2 sequences are LGHNA and YNFKEQ. V gave up 0 bases and J gave up 3 bases; unmatched junction bases: 2. These data are taken from a study of blood T cell repertoires in COVID-19. The genes are TRBV4-2 and TRBJ2-7; 13 positions agree with TRBD2. This clonotype originated in a woman aged 55-70 years with COVID-19, enrolled during active disease. Sequencing was done on a sample of peripheral blood. CDR3 loop: CASSQEGLAGFYEQYF. Written as DNA, the CDR3 is TGTGCCAGCAGCCAAGAGGGACTAGCGGGGTTCTACGAGCAGTACTTC.